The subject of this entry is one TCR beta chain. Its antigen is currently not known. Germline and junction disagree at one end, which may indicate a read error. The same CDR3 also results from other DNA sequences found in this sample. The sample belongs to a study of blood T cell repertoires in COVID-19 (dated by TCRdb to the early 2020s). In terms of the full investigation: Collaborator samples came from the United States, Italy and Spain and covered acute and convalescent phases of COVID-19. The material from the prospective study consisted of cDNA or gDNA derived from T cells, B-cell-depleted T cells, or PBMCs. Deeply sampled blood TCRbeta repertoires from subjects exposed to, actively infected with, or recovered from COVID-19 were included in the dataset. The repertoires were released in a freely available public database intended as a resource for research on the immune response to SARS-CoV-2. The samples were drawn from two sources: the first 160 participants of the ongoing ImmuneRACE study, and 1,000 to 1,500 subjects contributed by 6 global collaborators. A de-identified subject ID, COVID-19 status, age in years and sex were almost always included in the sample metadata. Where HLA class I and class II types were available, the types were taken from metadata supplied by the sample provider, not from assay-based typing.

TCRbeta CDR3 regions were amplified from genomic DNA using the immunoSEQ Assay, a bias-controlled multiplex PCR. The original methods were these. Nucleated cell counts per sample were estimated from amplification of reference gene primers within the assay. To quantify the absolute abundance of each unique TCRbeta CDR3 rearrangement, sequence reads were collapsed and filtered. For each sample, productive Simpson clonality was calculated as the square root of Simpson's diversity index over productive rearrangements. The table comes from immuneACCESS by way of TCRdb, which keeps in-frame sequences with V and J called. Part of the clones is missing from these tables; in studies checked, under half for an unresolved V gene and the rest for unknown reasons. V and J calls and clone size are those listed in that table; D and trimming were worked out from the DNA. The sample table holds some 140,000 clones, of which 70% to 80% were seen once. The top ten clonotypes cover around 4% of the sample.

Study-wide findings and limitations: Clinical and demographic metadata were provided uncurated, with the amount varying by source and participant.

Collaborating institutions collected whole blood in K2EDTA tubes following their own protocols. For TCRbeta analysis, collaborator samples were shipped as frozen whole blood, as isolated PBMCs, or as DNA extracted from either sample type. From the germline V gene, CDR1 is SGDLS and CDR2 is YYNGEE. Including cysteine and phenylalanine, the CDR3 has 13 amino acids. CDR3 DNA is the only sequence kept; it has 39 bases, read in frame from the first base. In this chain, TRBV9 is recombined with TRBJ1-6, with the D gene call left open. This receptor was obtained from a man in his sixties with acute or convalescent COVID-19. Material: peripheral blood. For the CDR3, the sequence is CASSVNINSPLHF. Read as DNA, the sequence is TGTGCCAGTAGCGTAAATATTAATTCACCCCTCCACTTT.